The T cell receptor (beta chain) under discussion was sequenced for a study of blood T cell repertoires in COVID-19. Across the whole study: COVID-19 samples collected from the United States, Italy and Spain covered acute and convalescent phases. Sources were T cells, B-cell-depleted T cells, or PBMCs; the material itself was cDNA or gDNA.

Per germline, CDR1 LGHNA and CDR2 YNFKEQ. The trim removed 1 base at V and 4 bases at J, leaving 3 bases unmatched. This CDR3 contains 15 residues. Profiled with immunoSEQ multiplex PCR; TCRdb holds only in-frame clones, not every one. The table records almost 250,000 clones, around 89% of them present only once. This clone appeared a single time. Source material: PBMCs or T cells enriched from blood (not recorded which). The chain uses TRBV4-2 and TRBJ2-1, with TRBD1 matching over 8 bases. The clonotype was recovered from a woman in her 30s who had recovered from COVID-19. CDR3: CASSQVNRGYNEQFF. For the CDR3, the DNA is TGTGCCAGCAGCCAAGTTAACAGGGGGTACAATGAGCAGTTCTTC.